This is a list of T cell receptor beta chains from one sample in a study of early T cells in non-severe SARS-CoV-2 infection. TCRdb re-called the 5' RACE reads through MiXCR, storing one row per CDR3 protein. The sample yields about 64,000 distinct CDR3 sequences, 13% seen once. The material sequenced was whole blood. These receptors originate from an adult who was a healthcare worker with PCR-confirmed SARS-CoV-2 infection or an uninfected control (not recorded which). The CDR3 runs from the conserved cysteine through the conserved F or W. D genes are given only for firm matches. The listing skips clone size in some rows; elsewhere it reads once, few, many or a size class.

TRBJ1-5	NA	NA	TRBV7-2	TGTGCCAGCAGCTTAGTCCCCGGTGGCAATCAGCCCCAGCATTTT	CASSLVPGGNQPQHF
TRBJ1-4	NA	NA	TRBV20-1	TGCAGTGCTAGCCCGGACGCTCGGAAAAAACTGTTTTTT	CSASPDARKKLFF
TRBJ1-4	NA	NA	TRBV5-1	TGCGCCAGCAGCTTCTGGCAGGGAAATGAAAAACTGTTTTTT	CASSFWQGNEKLFF
TRBJ2-5	NA	many	TRBV5-1	TGCGCCAGCAGCTTGCTCGGGGGAAGCTTGAAGGAGACCCAGTACTTC	CASSLLGGSLKETQYF
TRBJ2-1	TRBD2	many	TRBV6-2/TRBV6-3	TGTGCCAGCAGCCAAGGCTTATCCGGGGGGTTTAAAGGAAAGCAGTTCTTC	CASSQGLSGGFKGKQFF
TRBJ2-7	NA	NA	TRBV4-2	TGTGCCAGCAGCCAAGATGGGTGGCAGGGGGGGGAAAGCTCCTACGAGCAGTACTTC	CASSQDGWQGGESSYEQYF
TRBJ2-3	NA	NA	TRBV4-1	TGCGCCAGCAGCCAAGAAGGCAGTCCAGATACGCAGTATTTT	CASSQEGSPDTQYF
TRBJ2-7	NA	many	TRBV29-1	TGCAGCGGCGCGCAGGGTTTGGAGCAGTACTTC	CSGAQGLEQYF
TRBJ1-1	NA	few	TRBV7-9	TGTGCCAGCAGCTTAGTCCGGAAGGGTACTGAAGCTTTCTTT	CASSLVRKGTEAFF
TRBJ2-5	NA	many	TRBV7-6	TGTGCCAGCAGGGCTACGGGGGAGACCCAGTACTTC	CASRATGETQYF
TRBJ2-2	NA	NA	TRBV5-4	TGTGCCAGCAGCCCTAGAGGGGGGTCGGACACCGGGGAGCTGTTTTTT	CASSPRGGSDTGELFF
TRBJ1-2	NA	many	TRBV6-5	TGTGCCAGCGGGGAGGCGAGGGGTGGCTACACCTTC	CASGEARGGYTF
TRBJ1-2	NA	many	TRBV12-3/TRBV12-4	TGTGCCAGCAGTCCTCGCGGGAGGTCCACCTTC	CASSPRGRSTF
TRBJ2-5	TRBD1	few	TRBV29-1	TGCAGCGTTCCCGGGACAGGGGGAAGAGAGACCCAGTACTTC	CSVPGTGGRETQYF
TRBJ2-5	NA	medium-sized	TRBV7-6	TGTGCCAGCAGCTTAGGGGGTGCGACTTATCAGACCCAGTACTTC	CASSLGGATYQTQYF
TRBJ2-1	TRBD2	many	TRBV18	TGTGCCAGCTCTCTAACTAGCGGGGGACCCAGCTCCTACAATGAGCAGTTCTTC	CASSLTSGGPSSYNEQFF
TRBJ2-3	NA	NA	TRBV5-6	TGTGCCAGCAGCTTGGTTGCAGCTAACACAGATACGCAGTATTTT	CASSLVAANTDTQYF
TRBJ2-5	NA	few	TRBV7-3	TGTGCCAGCAGCTTAACAGGGGCGCAAGAGACCCAGTACTTC	CASSLTGAQETQYF
TRBJ2-7	TRBD1	NA	TRBV29-1	TGCAGCGTTGTATGGGGACAGCTTTACGAGCAGTACTTC	CSVVWGQLYEQYF
TRBJ2-3	TRBD2	NA	TRBV5-1	TGCGCCAGCAGCTCACGGACTAGCGGGAGAAGCACAGATACGCAGTATTTT	CASSSRTSGRSTDTQYF
TRBJ2-5	TRBD2	few	TRBV7-2	TGTGCCAGCAGCACTGGGACTAGCATGGAGACCCAGTACTTC	CASSTGTSMETQYF
TRBJ1-5	TRBD1	NA	TRBV2	TGTGCCAGCAGTGAAGCAGGGGGCGGGCAGCCCCAGCATTTT	CASSEAGGGQPQHF
TRBJ2-2	NA	many	TRBV21-1	TGTGCCAGCGGAGGACATTCGAACACCGGGGAGCTGTTTTTT	CASGGHSNTGELFF
TRBJ2-7	NA	NA	TRBV7-6	TGTGCCAGCAGCTTAGCACGGGGATCTTACGAGCAGTACTTC	CASSLARGSYEQYF
TRBJ1-2	NA	NA	TRBV20-1	TGCAGTGCTAGAGAGGAGGGTAGGGACTATGGCTACACCTTC	CSAREEGRDYGYTF
TRBJ1-2	NA	many	TRBV18	TGTGCCAGCTCACCAAGCGGTTCCTATGGCTACACCTTC	CASSPSGSYGYTF
TRBJ1-2	NA	few	TRBV4-3	TGCGCCAGCAGCCAGGACAGTAGCTATTATGGCTACACCTTC	CASSQDSSYYGYTF
TRBJ2-2	NA	few	TRBV7-2	TGTGCCAGCAGCTTAGTTTCGTCCGGGGAGCTGTTTTTT	CASSLVSSGELFF
TRBJ1-1	NA	NA	TRBV20-1	TGCAGTGCTTCAGAAACGGTGAACACTGAAGCTTTCTTT	CSASETVNTEAFF
TRBJ1-1	NA	few	TRBV4-2	TGTGCCAGCAGCCAAGATCAAGGCTACGAAGCTTTCTTT	CASSQDQGYEAFF
TRBJ2-3	NA	NA	TRBV11-2	TGTGCCAGCAGCCCCCCAGGGACTGATACGCAGTATTTT	CASSPPGTDTQYF
TRBJ1-2	NA	many	TRBV7-7	TGTGCCAGCAGCGATCGGGGCCTAGATAGGAGTGGCTACACCTTC	CASSDRGLDRSGYTF
TRBJ2-2	NA	NA	TRBV6-5	TGTGCCTCAGGGTTAGGGAGGACCGGGGAGCTGTTTTTT	CASGLGRTGELFF
TRBJ2-3	NA	many	TRBV19	TGTGCCAGTAGTATCGATGGCTTTACAGATACGCAGTATTTT	CASSIDGFTDTQYF
TRBJ1-5	NA	many	TRBV6-2/TRBV6-3	TGTGCCAGCAGTTACCCAGGATCAGATCAGCCCCAGCATTTT	CASSYPGSDQPQHF
TRBJ1-4	NA	NA	TRBV30	TGTGCCTGGAGTCCAAGCACTAATGAAAAACTGTTTTTT	CAWSPSTNEKLFF
TRBJ2-3	NA	few	TRBV6-2/TRBV6-3	TGTGCCAGCAGCGCAGGGTTCGGAGATACGCAGTATTTT	CASSAGFGDTQYF
TRBJ2-2	TRBD2	many	TRBV19	TGTGCCAGTAGTATCCCAACTAGCGGGGCCGGCACCGGGGAGCTGTTTTTT	CASSIPTSGAGTGELFF
TRBJ1-2	NA	NA	TRBV12-3/TRBV12-4	TGTGCCAGCAGTTTAGCGGGCACTTCATATGGCTACACCTTC	CASSLAGTSYGYTF
TRBJ2-7	TRBD1	NA	TRBV7-9	TGTGCCAGCAGCATACCCCGGGACAGGGGGTACGAGCAGTACTTC	CASSIPRDRGYEQYF
TRBJ2-2	NA	NA	TRBV12-3/TRBV12-4	TGTGCCAGCGCTTACACCGGGGAGCTGTTTTTT	CASAYTGELFF
TRBJ1-6	TRBD1	few	TRBV5-4	TGTGCCAGCAGCTCGGGACAGATTAATTCACCCCTCCACTTT	CASSSGQINSPLHF
TRBJ2-2	TRBD1	few	TRBV5-1	TGCGCCAGCAGTGCTAGGGGGCCTCGCTCCGGGGAGCCGTTTTTT	CASSARGPRSGEPFF
TRBJ2-1	TRBD2	many	TRBV7-2	TGTGCCAGCAGCCCAGTGGGACTAGCGGTATTCCGGAATGAGCAGTTCTTC	CASSPVGLAVFRNEQFF
TRBJ1-2	NA	NA	TRBV3-1	TGTGCCAGCAGCCGCCAAGGGGAAACTAACTATGGCTACACCTTC	CASSRQGETNYGYTF
TRBJ2-1	NA	few	TRBV7-7	TGTGCTAGCAGCTTAGCTGGGGGGGCGCCCCACAATGAGCAGTTCTTC	CASSLAGGAPHNEQFF
TRBJ1-1	NA	few	TRBV3-1	TGTGCCAGCAGCCAAGTCATGGGTCAGAACACTGAAGCTTTCTTT	CASSQVMGQNTEAFF
TRBJ2-3	NA	NA	TRBV20-1	TGCAGTGCTAGAGACAGGGGCAGTACAGATACGCAGTATTTT	CSARDRGSTDTQYF
TRBJ2-3	TRBD2	NA	TRBV29-1	TGCAGCGTCAATATAGCGGGGGGCCGGGATACGCAGTATTTT	CSVNIAGGRDTQYF
TRBJ1-1	TRBD1	many	TRBV5-1	TGCGCCAGCAGGCCGGGACAGACTCCGAACACTGAAGCTTTCTTT	CASRPGQTPNTEAFF
TRBJ2-5	TRBD2	NA	TRBV12-5	TGTGCTAGTGGCTTAGCGGGGGAAGAGACCCAGTACTTC	CASGLAGEETQYF
TRBJ1-6	NA	NA	TRBV4-1	TGCGCCAGCAGCCAGAGCTCCTATAATTCACCCCTCCACTTT	CASSQSSYNSPLHF
TRBJ2-1	TRBD2	few	TRBV2	TGTGCCAGTATCACTGGACTAGCGGGTCCCCACAATGAGCAGTTCTTC	CASITGLAGPHNEQFF
TRBJ2-1	NA	NA	TRBV20-1	TGCAGTGCTAGGACGAGGGGTAGCTCCTACAATGAGCAGTTCTTC	CSARTRGSSYNEQFF
TRBJ1-5	NA	few	TRBV7-9	TGTGCCAGCAGCTTAACGGTGGGCAATCAGCCCCAGCATTTT	CASSLTVGNQPQHF
TRBJ1-2	TRBD1	few	TRBV6-1	TGTGCCAGCAAGACAGGGGGCCAAGGCTATGGCTACACCTTC	CASKTGGQGYGYTF
TRBJ2-2	NA	NA	TRBV29-1	TGCAGCGTTGAAGACAGGGGCACCGGGGAGCTGTTTTTT	CSVEDRGTGELFF
TRBJ2-2	NA	NA	TRBV12-3/TRBV12-4	TGTGCCAGCAGTCGGGGACGGGAGAACACCGGGGAGCTGTTTTTT	CASSRGRENTGELFF
TRBJ2-3	NA	NA	TRBV29-1	TGCAGCCTGCGAGGGGGGTCAGATACGCAGTATTTT	CSLRGGSDTQYF
TRBJ2-3	NA	many	TRBV7-6	TGTGCCAGCAGCTTCAGGACGCCCGTAGGTCCAGATACGCAGTATTTT	CASSFRTPVGPDTQYF